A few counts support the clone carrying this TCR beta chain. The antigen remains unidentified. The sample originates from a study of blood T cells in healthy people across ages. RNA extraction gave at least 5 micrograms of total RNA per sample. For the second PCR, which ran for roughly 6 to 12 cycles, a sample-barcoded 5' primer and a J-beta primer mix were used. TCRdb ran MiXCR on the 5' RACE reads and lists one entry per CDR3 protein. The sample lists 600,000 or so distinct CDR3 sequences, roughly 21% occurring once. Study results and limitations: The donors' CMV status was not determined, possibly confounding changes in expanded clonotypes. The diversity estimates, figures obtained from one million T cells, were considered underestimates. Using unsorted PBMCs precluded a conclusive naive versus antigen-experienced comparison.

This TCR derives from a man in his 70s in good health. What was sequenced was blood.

The CDR3, as DNA: TGTGCCAGCAGCTTAATACGAAATGAGCAGTTCTTC. Amino acid sequence: CASSLIRNEQFF. The V call is TRBV11-2, the J call TRBJ2-5; D not resolved. The J call is in doubt because the DNA end fits TRBJ2-1 better. CDR1 SGHAT and CDR2 FQNNGV come from the germline V gene. The CDR3 runs to 12 residues.